Listed below are T cell receptor beta chains from one sample, sequenced in a study of T cells in Graves' hyperthyroidism and ophthalmopathy. TCRdb redid the calling of the multiplex PCR reads with MiXCR, one entry per CDR3 protein. The table lists almost 600,000 distinct CDR3 sequences, roughly 14% of them singletons, with more than 4.5% in the top ten. Sequencing was done on a sample of blood. All receptors come from a woman aged 30 to 39 with Graves' hyperthyroidism that later progressed to Graves' ophthalmopathy. Each CDR3 is given with its conserved first and last residue. A D gene is named only where the DNA matches it firmly. Not all rows give a size; the values are once, few, many and, for expanded clones, a class.

CDR3: CSARVRGRSYEQYF
DNA: TGCAGTGCTAGAGTCCGCGGGAGGAGCTACGAGCAGTACTTC
D: TRBD2
size: NA
V: TRBV20-1
J: TRBJ2-7

CDR3: CSPSGVGGGYTF
DNA: TGCAGCCCATCCGGGGTTGGAGGTGGCTACACCTTC
D: NA
size: many
V: TRBV20-1
J: TRBJ1-2

CDR3: CASSSPADSPETQYF
DNA: TGCGCCAGCAGCTCACCCGCAGACTCGCCTGAGACCCAGTACTTC
D: NA
size: NA
V: TRBV5-1
J: TRBJ2-5

CDR3: CASSPRGGDTEAFF
DNA: TGTGCCAGCAGCCCTAGGGGAGGGGACACTGAAGCTTTCTTT
D: NA
size: many
V: TRBV7-9
J: TRBJ1-1

CDR3: CASSLSFVGRRDVTF
DNA: TGCGCCAGCAGTTTATCGTTTGTTGGGAGGAGGGACGTGACCTTC
D: NA
size: few
V: TRBV27
J: TRBJ1-2

CDR3: CAWRPHGSYGYTF
DNA: TGTGCCTGGAGGCCTCACGGGTCCTATGGCTACACCTTC
D: NA
size: many
V: TRBV30
J: TRBJ1-2

CDR3: CASSSTAETQYF
DNA: TGTGCCAGCAGTTCCACAGCGGAGACCCAGTACTTC
D: NA
size: many
V: TRBV27
J: TRBJ2-5

CDR3: CASSFLNYGYTF
DNA: TGTGCCAGCAGTTTTTTGAACTATGGCTACACCTTC
D: NA
size: NA
V: TRBV27
J: TRBJ1-2

CDR3: CASSLEAGNTIYF
DNA: TGTGCTAGCAGCTTGGAGGCGGGAAACACCATATATTTT
D: NA
size: few
V: TRBV5-5
J: TRBJ1-3

CDR3: CASSLGGSPLHF
DNA: TGTGCCAGCAGTTTAGGAGGTTCACCCCTCCACTTT
D: NA
size: many
V: TRBV12-3/TRBV12-4
J: TRBJ1-6

CDR3: CASSPQVVNEQYF
DNA: TGTGCCAGCTCTCCTCAGGTAGTGAACGAGCAGTACTTC
D: NA
size: few
V: TRBV18
J: TRBJ2-7

CDR3: CAISDLALLAVLETQYF
DNA: TGTGCCATCAGTGACCTTGCCCTACTAGCGGTTCTCGAGACCCAGTACTTC
D: TRBD2
size: once
V: TRBV10-3
J: TRBJ2-5

CDR3: CASAVPSGSTDTQYF
DNA: TGTGCCAGCGCTGTGCCTAGCGGAAGCACAGATACGCAGTATTTT
D: TRBD2
size: many
V: TRBV28
J: TRBJ2-3

CDR3: CASRGQKTYEQYF
DNA: TGTGCCAGCAGAGGACAGAAGACCTACGAGCAGTACTTC
D: NA
size: many
V: TRBV27
J: TRBJ2-7

CDR3: CASSPDSISYNEQFF
DNA: TGTGCCAGCAGCCCGGACAGTATCTCCTACAATGAGCAGTTCTTC
D: NA
size: NA
V: TRBV3-1
J: TRBJ2-1

CDR3: CASSLGQEDYEQYF
DNA: TGCGCCAGCAGCTTGGGACAGGAAGACTACGAGCAGTACTTC
D: NA
size: NA
V: TRBV5-1
J: TRBJ2-7

CDR3: CAWSVGTPSSYEQFF
DNA: TGTGCCTGGAGTGTAGGAACGCCGAGCTCCTACGAGCAGTTCTTC
D: NA
size: NA
V: TRBV30
J: TRBJ2-1

CDR3: CASSYLGQPQHF
DNA: TGTGCCAGCAGTTACTTGGGTCAGCCCCAGCATTTT
D: NA
size: many
V: TRBV6-5
J: TRBJ1-5

CDR3: CASIQGPSYNEQFF
DNA: TGTGCCAGCATCCAAGGTCCCTCCTACAATGAGCAGTTCTTC
D: NA
size: many
V: TRBV11-3
J: TRBJ2-1

CDR3: CASSPVSGEQFF
DNA: TGTGCCAGCTCACCAGTCAGTGGTGAGCAGTTCTTC
D: NA
size: many
V: TRBV18
J: TRBJ2-1

CDR3: CASSIRTDEKLFF
DNA: TGTGCCAGCAGTATCCGGACGGATGAAAAACTGTTTTTT
D: NA
size: many
V: TRBV2
J: TRBJ1-4

CDR3: CSVEPRHVDGYTF
DNA: TGCAGCGTTGAGCCCCGGCACGTAGATGGCTACACCTTC
D: NA
size: many
V: TRBV29-1
J: TRBJ1-2

CDR3: CATSRDGTSGTQYF
DNA: TGTGCCACCAGCAGAGATGGGACCTCAGGGACCCAGTACTTC
D: NA
size: few
V: TRBV15
J: TRBJ2-5

CDR3: CAISESSGKAYEQYF
DNA: TGTGCCATCAGTGAGTCGAGCGGGAAGGCCTACGAGCAGTACTTC
D: TRBD2
size: few
V: TRBV10-3
J: TRBJ2-7

CDR3: CSADRQGAETQYF
DNA: TGCAGTGCTGATCGACAGGGGGCTGAGACCCAGTACTTC
D: TRBD1
size: many
V: TRBV20-1
J: TRBJ2-5

CDR3: CAWSWAGIETQYF
DNA: TGTGCCTGGAGTTGGGCAGGGATAGAGACCCAGTACTTC
D: NA
size: many
V: TRBV30
J: TRBJ2-5

CDR3: CASSFRGQRNNQPQHF
DNA: TGTGCCAGCAGTTTTCGCGGACAGCGAAACAATCAGCCCCAGCATTTT
D: NA
size: few
V: TRBV27
J: TRBJ1-5

CDR3: CSGRDPAYEQYF
DNA: TGCAGCGGGCGGGACCCAGCCTACGAGCAGTACTTC
D: NA
size: few
V: TRBV29-1
J: TRBJ2-7

CDR3: CSAIPPREPQETQYF
DNA: TGCAGTGCCATTCCCCCACGGGAGCCCCAAGAGACCCAGTACTTC
D: NA
size: many
V: TRBV20-1
J: TRBJ2-5

CDR3: CASREENSPLHF
DNA: TGTGCCAGCAGGGAAGAAAATTCACCCCTCCACTTT
D: NA
size: many
V: TRBV6-1
J: TRBJ1-6

CDR3: CSARGGLTGELFF
DNA: TGCAGTGCTAGAGGGGGTTTAACCGGGGAGCTGTTTTTT
D: NA
size: many
V: TRBV20-1
J: TRBJ2-2

CDR3: CASSLRTGGFYNEQFF
DNA: TGTGCCAGCAGTCTCCGGACAGGGGGTTTTTACAATGAGCAGTTCTTC
D: TRBD1
size: many
V: TRBV12-3/TRBV12-4
J: TRBJ2-1

CDR3: CASSVGVANEQFF
DNA: TGTGCCAGTAGTGTTGGCGTGGCAAATGAGCAGTTCTTC
D: NA
size: few
V: TRBV19
J: TRBJ2-1

CDR3: CSARSGSWGAYEQYF
DNA: TGCAGTGCTAGAAGCGGGAGTTGGGGCGCCTACGAGCAGTACTTC
D: TRBD2
size: few
V: TRBV20-1
J: TRBJ2-7

CDR3: CASSTGTDNSIGNTIYF
DNA: TGTGCCAGTAGTACTGGGACAGACAATTCAATCGGAAACACCATATATTTT
D: TRBD1
size: NA
V: TRBV19
J: TRBJ1-3

CDR3: CASSVFLAGNSDEQFF
DNA: TGTGCCAGCAGCGTTTTTCTAGCGGGAAATTCTGATGAGCAGTTCTTC
D: TRBD2
size: few
V: TRBV7-2
J: TRBJ2-1

CDR3: CASNRAYGYTF
DNA: TGCGCCAGCAACAGGGCCTATGGCTACACCTTC
D: NA
size: many
V: TRBV10-1
J: TRBJ1-2

CDR3: CAWSSAGRNGYTF
DNA: TGTGCCTGGAGTTCGGCGGGACGAAATGGCTACACCTTC
D: NA
size: many
V: TRBV30
J: TRBJ1-2

CDR3: CASSLPGLNTGELFF
DNA: TGTGCCAGCAGCTTACCGGGACTTAACACCGGGGAGCTGTTTTTT
D: NA
size: NA
V: TRBV7-9
J: TRBJ2-2

CDR3: CASRTGAGNVADTQYF
DNA: TGTGCCAGCAGAACCGGGGCAGGGAACGTCGCAGATACGCAGTATTTT
D: NA
size: NA
V: TRBV6-1
J: TRBJ2-3

CDR3: CAWSSFSRTGGYEQYF
DNA: TGTGCCTGGAGTTCTTTTTCTAGGACAGGGGGGTACGAGCAGTACTTC
D: TRBD1
size: NA
V: TRBV30
J: TRBJ2-7

CDR3: CASAKERELFF
DNA: TGTGCCAGCGCCAAAGAACGGGAGCTGTTTTTT
D: NA
size: many
V: TRBV19
J: TRBJ2-2

CDR3: CSATESGGGINEQFF
DNA: TGCAGTGCCACAGAAAGCGGGGGAGGTATAAATGAGCAGTTCTTC
D: TRBD2
size: few
V: TRBV20-1
J: TRBJ2-1

CDR3: CASSLERWGETQYF
DNA: TGTGCCAGCAGCTTAGAAAGGTGGGGGGAGACCCAGTACTTC
D: NA
size: NA
V: TRBV7-2
J: TRBJ2-5

CDR3: CASSTLQGAGVGELFF
DNA: TGTGCCAGCAGTACCCTACAGGGGGCTGGGGTCGGGGAGCTGTTTTTT
D: TRBD1
size: NA
V: TRBV6-1
J: TRBJ2-2

CDR3: CSARDGRGLAGKNEQFF
DNA: TGCAGTGCTAGAGACGGGAGAGGGCTAGCGGGAAAAAATGAGCAGTTCTTC
D: TRBD2
size: many
V: TRBV20-1
J: TRBJ2-1

CDR3: CASSGWDRELFF
DNA: TGTGCCAGCAGCGGCTGGGACCGGGAGCTGTTTTTT
D: NA
size: many
V: TRBV2
J: TRBJ2-2

CDR3: CASSSGQSAGELFF
DNA: TGTGCCAGCAGTTCCGGACAGTCGGCCGGGGAGCTGTTTTTT
D: NA
size: NA
V: TRBV28
J: TRBJ2-2

CDR3: CASSAGTANTEAFF
DNA: TGTGCCAGCAGCGCCGGGACAGCGAACACTGAAGCTTTCTTT
D: TRBD1
size: many
V: TRBV5-1
J: TRBJ1-1

CDR3: CSVVGSVYGYTF
DNA: TGCAGCGTTGTGGGGTCGGTATATGGCTACACCTTC
D: NA
size: many
V: TRBV29-1
J: TRBJ1-2

CDR3: CASSTRMGLGTGELFF
DNA: TGTGCCAGCAGCACCCGGATGGGCTTGGGCACCGGGGAGCTGTTTTTT
D: NA
size: few
V: TRBV12-3/TRBV12-4
J: TRBJ2-2

CDR3: CASSYGQAFNTEAFF
DNA: TGTGCCAGCAGTTACGGACAGGCTTTTAACACTGAAGCTTTCTTT
D: TRBD1
size: many
V: TRBV6-2/TRBV6-3
J: TRBJ1-1

CDR3: CASSLGQATTNEKLFF
DNA: TGTGCCAGCAGCTTAGGACAGGCTACAACTAATGAAAAACTGTTTTTT
D: NA
size: NA
V: TRBV7-2
J: TRBJ1-4

CDR3: CASSELAASTDTQYF
DNA: TGCGCCAGCAGTGAACTAGCGGCTAGCACAGATACGCAGTATTTT
D: TRBD2
size: many
V: TRBV10-1
J: TRBJ2-3